Below are 9 T cell receptor beta chains sequenced from a single sample in a study of molecular identifiers for immune sequencing clone quantification. One entry per CDR3 protein, called by TCRdb with MiXCR from the PCR reads. Seen here are roughly 100,000 distinct CDR3 sequences, under 40% observed once, and the top ten hold less than 10%. The specimen sequenced was naive CD8+ T cells from blood, with Jurkat cell RNA spiked in. Subset reported: FACS-sorted CD8+CD4-CCR7+CD45RA+ naive T cells. Receptors originate from a human donor in good health. Some libraries in this study had Jurkat cell RNA spiked in.

Concerning this clonotype: The junction departs from germline at one end; a sequencing error may be responsible. V and J are TRBV7-9 and TRBJ2-2; weak D call: TRBD2 (5 bases). This CDR3 has 11 residues. In germline, CDR1 is SEHNR, CDR2 FQNEAQ (reference sequence). CDR3 in amino acids: CASSLVGELIF. The CDR3 DNA sequence: TGTGCCAGCAGCTTAGTTGGGGAGCTGATTTTT.

The rearrangement joins TRBV27 to TRBJ2-7; tentative D call: TRBD1 (6 bases). The germline V gene has CDR1 MNHEY and CDR2 SMNVEV (reference sequence). CDR3 length: 12 amino acids. V lost 6 bases, J lost 6 bases, and 12 bases lay in between. The CDR3 spells CASSPGVSEQYF. CDR3 DNA sequence: TGTGCCAGCAGCCCAGGGGTCTCCGAGCAGTACTTC.

This chain uses TRBV7-2 with TRBJ2-1; no clear D gene. Trimming removed 2 bases from V and 7 bases from J, with 12 bases in between. Per the germline V gene, CDR1 is SGHTA and CDR2 is FQGNSA. This CDR3 comprises 14 residues. CDR3 sequence (DNA): TGTGCCAGCAGCTTAATCCCGGGCGGAAATGAGCAGTTCTTC. Amino acids: CASSLIPGGNEQFF. The full variable domain, completed using reference TRBV7-2 and TRBJ2-1, is GAGVSQSPSNKVTEKGKDVELRCDPISGHTALYWYRQSLGQGLEFLIYFQGNSAPDKSGLPSDRFSAERTGGSVSTLTIQRTQQEDSAVYLCASSLIPGGNEQFFGPGTRLTVL.

Ten or more counts support this clonotype. CDR3 coding DNA: TGTGCCAGCAGCGTCGGACAGGAGTACGAGCAGTACTTC. It specifies CASSVGQEYEQYF. The chain couples TRBV9 to TRBJ2-7, with 7 bases that match TRBD1. The V gene's germline CDR1 is SGDLS and CDR2 YYNGEE. The CDR3 consists of 13 residues. V lost 2 bases to trimming and J lost 4 bases; unmatched junction nucleotides: 3.

This clonotype was picked up many times. The CDR3 DNA follows: TGTGCCAGCAGCTTGGGTAGGACTAGCGGGAGGGCCTTGGGAGATACGCAGTATTTT. It yields the protein CASSLGRTSGRALGDTQYF. The chain carries TRBV5-4 and TRBJ2-3, with 15 bases lining up with TRBD2. The CDR3 extends over 19 amino acids. Trimming at V came to 0 bases and at J to 5 bases, leaving 10 bases not matched to a gene. Looked up from germline, CDR1 is SGHNT and CDR2 is YYREEE (reference sequence).

V and J are TRBV7-9 and TRBJ1-6; D gene ambiguous. Between the trimmed V and J ends, which lost 7 bases and 12 bases, there was a span of 19 bases. This CDR3 has 14 residues. The V gene's germline CDR1 is SEHNR and CDR2 FQNEAQ (reference sequence). The CDR3 DNA reads TGTGCCAGCACCCAGCTTGCCGACGTGGGACCCCTCCACTTT. It encodes CASTQLADVGPLHF. The complete variable domain, with remaining parts taken from reference TRBV7-9 and TRBJ1-6, reads DTGVSQNPRHKITKRGQNVTFRCDPISEHNRLYWYRQTLGQGPEFLTYFQNEAQLEKSRLLSDRFSAERPKGSFSTLEIQRTEQGDSAMYLCASTQLADVGPLHFGNGTRLTVT.

This clonotype was detected a few times. V and J are TRBV7-9 and TRBJ2-2; D remains ambiguous. This CDR3 is 15 amino acids long. V was clipped by 6 bases and J by 6 bases, with 17 bases between them. CDR1 is SEHNR, CDR2 FQNEAQ, per germline (reference sequence). CDR3 amino acids: CASSVVSVTAGELFF. In DNA, the CDR3 is TGTGCCAGCAGTGTAGTTTCGGTTACAGCCGGGGAGCTGTTTTTT. Using reference TRBV7-9 and TRBJ2-2 for the parts outside the CDR3, the full variable domain is DTGVSQNPRHKITKRGQNVTFRCDPISEHNRLYWYRQTLGQGPEFLTYFQNEAQLEKSRLLSDRFSAERPKGSFSTLEIQRTEQGDSAMYLCASSVVSVTAGELFFGEGSRLTVL.

As DNA, the CDR3 is TGTGCCAGCAGGTCCCTGGGGGTTCAGCCCCAGCATTTT. Encoded protein: CASRSLGVQPQHF. The J gene is TRBJ1-5, the V gene TRBV28, with D possibly TRBD1 on 5 matching bases. The CDR3 covers 13 residues. Germline assignment: CDR1 MDHEN and CDR2 SYDVKM. V lost 6 bases, J lost 6 bases, and 12 bases lay in between.

Concerning this clonotype: A read error may account for a junction end that differs from germline. V and J are TRBV5-6 and TRBJ2-6; D may correspond to TRBD1 or TRBD2 (5 bases each). Per the germline V gene, CDR1 is SGHDT and CDR2 is YYEEEE. CDR3 length: 17 amino acids. The chain's CDR3 is CASSLEVGEPGANGLTF. DNA for the CDR3: TGTGCCAGCAGCTTGGAGGTGGGGGAGCCTGGGGCCAACGGCCTGACTTTC.